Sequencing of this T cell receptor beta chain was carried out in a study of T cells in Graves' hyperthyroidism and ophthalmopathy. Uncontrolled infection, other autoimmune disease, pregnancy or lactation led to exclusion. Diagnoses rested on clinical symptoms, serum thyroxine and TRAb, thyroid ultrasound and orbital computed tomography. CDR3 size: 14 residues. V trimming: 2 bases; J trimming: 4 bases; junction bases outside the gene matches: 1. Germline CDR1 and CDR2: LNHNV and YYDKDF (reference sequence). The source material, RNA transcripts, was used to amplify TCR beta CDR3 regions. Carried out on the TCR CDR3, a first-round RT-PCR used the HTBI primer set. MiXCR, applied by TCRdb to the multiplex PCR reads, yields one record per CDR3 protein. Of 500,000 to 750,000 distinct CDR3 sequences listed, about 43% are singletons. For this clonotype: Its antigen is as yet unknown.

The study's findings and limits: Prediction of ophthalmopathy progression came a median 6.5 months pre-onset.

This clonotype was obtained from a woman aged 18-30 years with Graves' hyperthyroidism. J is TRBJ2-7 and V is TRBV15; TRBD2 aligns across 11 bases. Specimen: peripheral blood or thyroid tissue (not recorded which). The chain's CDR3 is CATSRTSGSYEQYF. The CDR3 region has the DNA TGTGCCACCAGCAGAACTAGCGGGAGTTACGAGCAGTACTTC.